These T cell receptor beta chains were read from a single sample in a study of Tregs in tolerant kidney transplant recipients. The data were produced by immunoSEQ multiplex PCR, yet TCRdb's version contains in-frame clones alone and is incomplete. The sample includes 20,000 to 25,000 clones, about 84% seen only once; the top ten take more than 20%. Here the sequenced sample was CD8+ T cells from blood (PBMCs), taken 6 months after the transplant. The receptors derive from a human patient who received a combined kidney and bone marrow transplant. Some T cells could come from the graft donor. CDR3s include the opening cysteine and the closing phenylalanine or tryptophan. D genes are given only for firm matches. Size is omitted from some rows. Given values are once, few, many or a class for expanded clones.

clone size	J gene	V gene	D gene	CDR3 protein	CDR3 DNA
.	TRBJ2-4	TRBV6-5	.	CASSYGAGNIQYF	TGTGCCAGCAGTTACGGGGCCGGGAACATTCAGTACTTC
.	TRBJ2-5	TRBV6-1	.	CASSDDRFPQETQYF	TGTGCCAGCAGCGACGACAGGTTCCCCCAAGAGACCCAGTACTTC
few	TRBJ2-1	TRBV2	.	CASSQTQGRSYNEQFF	TGTGCCAGCAGCCAAACGCAGGGAAGGTCCTACAATGAGCAGTTCTTC
.	TRBJ2-3	TRBV6-4	TRBD2	CASSDSTSGGTDTQYF	TGTGCCAGCAGTGACTCGACTAGCGGGGGGACAGATACGCAGTATTTT
.	TRBJ2-2	TRBV6-4	TRBD2	CASSTLAGNTGELFF	TGTGCCAGCAGTACCCTAGCGGGAAACACCGGGGAGCTGTTTTTT
.	TRBJ1-4	TRBV10-3	.	CAISESGGTGEKLFF	TGTGCCATCAGTGAGTCGGGAGGTACGGGTGAAAAACTGTTTTTT
once	TRBJ2-5	TRBV5-5	TRBD2	CASSSGLAPQETQYF	TGTGCCAGCAGCTCAGGACTAGCCCCACAAGAGACCCAGTACTTC
once	TRBJ2-7	TRBV5-6	TRBD1	CASSLWDRIYEQYF	TGTGCCAGCAGCTTATGGGACAGGATCTACGAGCAGTACTTC
.	TRBJ2-4	TRBV5-1	TRBD2	CASSLVAGVAKNIQYF	TGCGCCAGCAGCTTGGTTGCGGGAGTTGCCAAAAACATTCAGTACTTC
.	TRBJ1-1	TRBV7-6	.	CASSREDHTEAFF	TGTGCCAGCAGCCGCGAGGATCACACTGAAGCTTTCTTT
.	TRBJ1-4	TRBV5-6	.	CASSLSGAGLFF	TGTGCCAGCAGTCTTAGCGGAGCAGGTCTGTTTTTT
.	TRBJ1-6	TRBV5-4	.	CASSSDRSPPLHF	TGTGCCAGCAGCTCGGACAGATCGCCACCCCTCCACTTT
.	TRBJ2-3	TRBV7-9	.	CASSLIQVLGSTDTQYF	TGTGCCAGCAGCTTAATACAGGTCCTGGGGTCCACAGATACGCAGTATTTT
.	TRBJ2-7	TRBV29-1	TRBD1	CSVTGTVKSYEQYF	TGCAGCGTAACAGGGACAGTGAAATCCTACGAGCAGTACTTC
.	TRBJ1-6	TRBV27	.	CASSPRVRRGSPLHF	TGTGCCAGCAGTCCCAGAGTGAGGAGGGGTTCACCCCTCCACTTT
.	TRBJ2-1	TRBV5-4	.	CASSLGRQRPSSYNEQFF	TGTGCCAGCAGCTTGGGGCGCCAGCGGCCTAGCTCCTACAATGAGCAGTTCTTC
.	TRBJ2-5	TRBV15	.	CASAYRTYGTQYF	TGTGCCTCGGCCTACAGGACCTACGGGACCCAGTACTTC
few	TRBJ1-6	TRBV11-2	.	CASCRGGGLRNSPLHF	TGTGCCAGCTGCCGGGGGGGAGGTTTGAGAAATTCACCCCTCCACTTT
.	TRBJ1-6	TRBV28	.	CAVSGRDINNSPLHF	TGTGCCGTCTCCGGCAGGGACATCAATAATTCACCCCTCCACTTT
few	TRBJ1-1	TRBV14	TRBD1	CASSQVRGPEAFF	TGTGCCAGCAGCCAAGTTAGGGGGCCTGAAGCTTTCTTT
.	TRBJ1-1	TRBV29-1	.	CSVDRQGEAFF	TGCAGCGTTGATCGGCAGGGTGAAGCTTTCTTT
.	TRBJ1-6	TRBV30	TRBD1	CAWSVLWDREGSPLHF	TGTGCCTGGAGTGTACTCTGGGACAGGGAAGGTTCACCCCTCCACTTT
.	TRBJ2-1	TRBV19	.	CASSIDQYNEQFF	TGTGCCAGTAGTATAGACCAGTACAATGAGCAGTTCTTC
.	TRBJ1-2	TRBV13	.	CASSVGGGEYGYTF	TGTGCCAGCAGCGTAGGCGGAGGAGAGTATGGCTACACCTTC
few	TRBJ1-1	TRBV6-5	TRBD1	CASSYATGVTEAFF	TGTGCCAGCAGTTACGCGACAGGGGTCACTGAAGCTTTCTTT
.	TRBJ1-2	TRBV7-9	.	CASSFSSWGPEDGYTF	TGTGCCAGCAGCTTTTCCAGCTGGGGCCCCGAGGACGGCTACACCTTC
.	TRBJ2-1	TRBV4-3	.	CASSQDRGSFVSQFF	TGCGCCAGCAGCCAAGACAGGGGCTCATTTGTGTCGCAGTTCTTC
.	TRBJ1-1	TRBV5-6	TRBD1	CASSFGTGVNTEAFF	TGTGCCAGCAGCTTTGGGACAGGGGTGAACACTGAAGCTTTCTTT
.	TRBJ1-2	TRBV6-1	TRBD1	CAQGAAYGYTF	TGTGCCCAGGGGGCGGCCTATGGCTACACCTTC
.	TRBJ1-3	TRBV9	.	CASSVGGSPGNTIYF	TGTGCCAGCAGCGTAGGCGGCAGTCCTGGAAACACCATATATTTT
.	TRBJ2-1	TRBV9	TRBD2	CASSVAASGIRNEQFF	TGTGCCAGCAGCGTAGCCGCTAGCGGGATCAGAAATGAGCAGTTCTTC
.	TRBJ1-4	TRBV27	TRBD1	CASSFMGQGIANEKLFF	TGTGCCAGCAGTTTCATGGGACAGGGTATTGCTAATGAAAAACTGTTTTTT
.	TRBJ1-6	TRBV4-3	.	CASSQETATNSPLHF	TGCGCCAGCAGCCAGGAAACAGCAACCAATTCACCCCTCCACTTT
.	TRBJ1-4	TRBV4-1	TRBD1	CASSQRTGDNEKLFF	TGCGCCAGCAGCCAAAGGACAGGGGATAATGAAAAACTGTTTTTT